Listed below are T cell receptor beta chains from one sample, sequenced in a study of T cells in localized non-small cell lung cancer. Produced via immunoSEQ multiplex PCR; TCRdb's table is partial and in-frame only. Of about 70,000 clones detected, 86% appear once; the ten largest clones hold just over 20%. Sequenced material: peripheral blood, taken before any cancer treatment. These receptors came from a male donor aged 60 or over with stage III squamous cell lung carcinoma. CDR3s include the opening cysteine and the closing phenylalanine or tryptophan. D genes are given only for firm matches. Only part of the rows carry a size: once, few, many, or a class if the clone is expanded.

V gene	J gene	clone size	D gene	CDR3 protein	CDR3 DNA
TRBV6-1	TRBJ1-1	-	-	CASSEGRDEEAFF	TGTGCCAGCAGTGAGGGCCGGGACGAGGAAGCTTTCTTT
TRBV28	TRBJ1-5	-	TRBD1	CASSPPGQGAEQPQHF	TGTGCCAGCAGTCCTCCGGGACAGGGGGCGGAACAGCCCCAGCATTTT
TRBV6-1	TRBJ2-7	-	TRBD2	CASSPSGGPYEQYF	TGTGCCAGCAGTCCAAGCGGGGGGCCTTACGAGCAGTACTTC
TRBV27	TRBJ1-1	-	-	CASSLSGGANTEAFF	TGTGCCAGCAGTTTATCGGGGGGAGCGAACACTGAAGCTTTCTTT
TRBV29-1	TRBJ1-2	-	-	CSVGDSNYGYTF	TGCAGCGTTGGAGACAGCAACTATGGCTACACCTTC
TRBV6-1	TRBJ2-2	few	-	CASSVGGANTGELFF	TGTGCCAGCAGTGTAGGGGGGGCGAACACCGGGGAGCTGTTTTTT
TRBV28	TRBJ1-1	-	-	CASSLPTMNTEAFF	TGTGCCAGCAGTTTACCCACCATGAACACTGAAGCTTTCTTT
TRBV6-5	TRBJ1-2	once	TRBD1	CASSYKSGQGGYGYTF	TGTGCCAGCAGTTACAAATCGGGACAGGGAGGCTATGGCTACACCTTC
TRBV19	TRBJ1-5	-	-	CASSATPKTGYNQPQHF	TGTGCCAGTAGCGCCACACCGAAGACAGGCTACAATCAGCCCCAGCATTTT
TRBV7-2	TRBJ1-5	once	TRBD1	CASSFHRGRGGNQPQHF	TGTGCCAGCAGCTTCCACAGGGGGCGCGGCGGGAATCAGCCCCAGCATTTT
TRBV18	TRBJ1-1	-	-	CASSPSTGNTEAFF	TGTGCCAGCTCACCGTCCACAGGGAACACTGAAGCTTTCTTT
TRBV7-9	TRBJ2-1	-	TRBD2	CASSSSGGVFYNEQFF	TGTGCCAGCAGCTCCTCTGGGGGGGTGTTCTACAATGAGCAGTTCTTC
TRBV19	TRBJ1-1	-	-	CASSIKEGGTEAFF	TGTGCCAGTAGTATCAAGGAGGGGGGCACTGAAGCTTTCTTT
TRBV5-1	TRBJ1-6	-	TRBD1	CASALDRGLYNSPLHF	TGCGCCAGTGCCTTGGACAGGGGGCTCTATAATTCACCCCTCCACTTT
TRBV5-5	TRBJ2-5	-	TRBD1	CASSDRDRVAETQYF	TGTGCCAGCAGCGACCGGGACAGGGTGGCAGAGACCCAGTACTTC
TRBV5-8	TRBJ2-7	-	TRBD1	CASSLDRGSSEQYF	TGTGCCAGCAGCTTGGACAGGGGGTCCTCCGAGCAGTACTTC
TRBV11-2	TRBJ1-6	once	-	CASSLVGGDSPLHF	TGTGCCAGCAGCTTAGTGGGGGGGGATTCACCCCTCCACTTT
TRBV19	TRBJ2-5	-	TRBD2	CASSPTSGRETQYF	TGTGCCAGTAGCCCGACTAGCGGTAGAGAGACCCAGTACTTC
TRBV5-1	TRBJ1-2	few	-	CASSVGGNSLNYGYTF	TGCGCCAGCTCCGTGGGGGGGAATTCGCTTAACTATGGCTACACCTTC
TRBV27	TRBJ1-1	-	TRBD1	CASRFGSTGVTEAFF	TGTGCCAGCAGATTCGGCAGCACAGGGGTGACTGAAGCTTTCTTT
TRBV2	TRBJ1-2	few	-	CASSEAMNYGYTF	TGTGCCAGCAGTGAAGCCATGAACTATGGCTACACCTTC
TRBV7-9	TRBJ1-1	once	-	CASSLQGNTEAFF	TGTGCCAGCAGCCTACAGGGGAACACTGAAGCTTTCTTT
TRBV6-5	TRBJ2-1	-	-	CASSSALRDGSMVQFF	TGTGCCAGCAGTTCCGCCCTACGGGACGGGAGTATGGTGCAGTTCTTC
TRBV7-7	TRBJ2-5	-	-	CASSPTGQFGETQYF	TGTGCTAGCAGCCCCACCGGACAGTTCGGGGAGACCCAGTACTTC
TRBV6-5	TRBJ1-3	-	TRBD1	CASRRGPGTIYF	TGTGCCAGCAGAAGGGGGCCTGGCACCATATATTTT
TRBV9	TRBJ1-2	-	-	CASSPSEGGHGYTF	TGTGCCAGCAGCCCCTCAGAGGGGGGCCATGGCTACACCTTC
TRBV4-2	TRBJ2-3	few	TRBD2	CASSGTSGEEYTQYF	TGTGCCAGCAGCGGGACTAGCGGGGAGGAATATACGCAGTATTTT
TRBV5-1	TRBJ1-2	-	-	CASSLNPGVLQRAYTF	TGCGCCAGCAGCTTGAATCCGGGGGTTCTCCAAAGAGCCTACACCTTC
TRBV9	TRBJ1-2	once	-	CASSDTPTGGYTF	TGTGCCAGCAGCGATACCCCGACAGGTGGCTACACCTTC
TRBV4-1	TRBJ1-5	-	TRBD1	CASSQWDRGQDQPQHF	TGCGCCAGCAGCCAGTGGGACAGGGGGCAGGATCAGCCCCAGCATTTT
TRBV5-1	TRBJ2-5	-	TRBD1	CASSTRTGGAETQYF	TGCGCCAGCAGCACCCGGACAGGGGGCGCCGAGACCCAGTACTTC
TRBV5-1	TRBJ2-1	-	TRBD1	CASRPGTDSYNEQFF	TGCGCCAGCAGGCCCGGGACAGACTCCTACAATGAGCAGTTCTTC
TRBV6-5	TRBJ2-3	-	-	CASTARLADTQYF	TGTGCCAGCACTGCTAGGTTGGCAGATACGCAGTATTTT
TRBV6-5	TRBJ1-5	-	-	CASSEQGYNQPQHF	TGTGCCAGCAGCGAACAGGGTTACAATCAGCCCCAGCATTTT
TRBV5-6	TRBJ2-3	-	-	CASSLVGMDTQYF	TGTGCCAGCAGCTTGGTCGGGATGGATACGCAGTATTTT
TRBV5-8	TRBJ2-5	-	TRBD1	CASSFPTGGGETQYF	TGTGCCAGCAGCTTCCCGACAGGGGGAGGTGAGACCCAGTACTTC
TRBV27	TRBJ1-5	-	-	CASSLQGHQPQHF	TGTGCCAGCAGTTTACAGGGCCACCAGCCCCAGCATTTT
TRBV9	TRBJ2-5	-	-	CASSLSLSFQETQYF	TGTGCCAGCAGCTTATCCCTAAGCTTTCAAGAGACCCAGTACTTC
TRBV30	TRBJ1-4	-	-	CAWRPRAKGEKLFF	TGTGCCTGGAGGCCGAGGGCGAAGGGTGAAAAACTGTTTTTT
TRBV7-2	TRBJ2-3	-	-	CASSTRTDGGDTQYF	TGTGCCAGCAGCACACGGACAGACGGGGGAGATACGCAGTATTTT
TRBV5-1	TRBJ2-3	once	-	CASSLFDTQYF	TGCGCCAGCAGCTTGTTTGATACGCAGTATTTT
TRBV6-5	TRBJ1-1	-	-	CASRRLPTGNTEAFF	TGTGCCAGCAGAAGGCTACCAACAGGGAACACTGAAGCTTTCTTT
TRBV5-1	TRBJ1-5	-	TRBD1	CASSRTTGNHQPQHF	TGCGCCAGCAGCAGAACGACAGGGAATCATCAGCCCCAGCATTTT
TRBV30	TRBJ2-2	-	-	CAWSLSSNTGELFF	TGTGCCTGGAGTTTAAGTTCGAACACCGGGGAGCTGTTTTTT
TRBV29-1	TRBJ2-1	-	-	CSGASPWYNEQFF	TGCAGCGGTGCCTCGCCGTGGTACAATGAGCAGTTCTTC
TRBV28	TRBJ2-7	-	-	CATEDLLSYEQYF	TGTGCCACCGAGGACCTCTTATCCTACGAGCAGTACTTC
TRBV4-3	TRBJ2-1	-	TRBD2	CASSPTLPGLGNNEQFF	TGCGCCAGCAGCCCGACCTTACCGGGACTAGGAAACAATGAGCAGTTCTTC
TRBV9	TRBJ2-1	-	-	CASSVSTDTNEQFF	TGTGCCAGCAGCGTAAGTACGGATACCAATGAGCAGTTCTTC